Below are 27 T cell receptor beta chains sequenced from a single sample in a study of blood T cell repertoires in COVID-19. Profiled with immunoSEQ multiplex PCR; TCRdb holds only in-frame clones, not every one. The table lists about 73,000 clones, under 90% of them singletons, with roughly 4% in the top ten. Sequenced material: peripheral blood. The receptors shown here come from a woman in her fifties or sixties with acute or convalescent COVID-19.

The chain has TRBV18 and TRBJ2-3, with a tentative D call TRBD2 (7 bases). V lost 3 bases and J lost 5, with 18 bases in between. Germline V gene data show CDR1 as KGHSH and CDR2 as LQKENI. The CDR3 consists of 16 residues. CDR3 in amino acids: CASSPPSAGAEDTQYF. The DNA of the CDR3 is TGTGCCAGCTCACCTCCAAGCGCGGGGGCCGAAGATACGCAGTATTTT. The entire variable domain, with the rest obtained from reference TRBV18 and TRBJ2-3, is as follows: NAGVMQNPRHLVRRRGQEARLRCSPMKGHSHVYWYRQLPEEGLKFMVYLQKENIIDESGMPKERFSAEFPKEGPSILRIQQVVRGDSAAYFCASSPPSAGAEDTQYFGPGTRLTVL.

The chain recombines TRBV28 with TRBJ1-1; D call uncertain. Trimming cost V 1 base and J 12 bases, with 15 bases left between them. The CDR3 runs to 13 residues. The V gene's germline CDR1 is MDHEN and CDR2 SYDVKM. As DNA, the CDR3 is TGTGCCAGCAGTTTATATGCGGAGAGGGCTACTTTCTTT. Translated: CASSLYAERATFF.

This clone was detected once. This chain uses TRBV6-5 with TRBJ1-6; D may be TRBD1 (6 bases). V was trimmed by 7 bases and J by 6 bases, leaving 16 bases between them. This CDR3 spans 15 amino acids. Per germline, CDR1 MNHEY and CDR2 SVGAGI. The CDR3 DNA follows: TGTGCCAGCACAGGGGCCGCCCCCCGTAATTCACCCCTCCACTTT. Translated: CASTGAAPRNSPLHF.

The chain links TRBV27 to TRBJ2-7; the D gene is possibly TRBD2 (6 bases). CDR3 length: 14 amino acids. The germline V and J ends were trimmed by 5 bases and 2 bases, with 13 bases remaining between them. Germline values: CDR1 MNHEY, CDR2 SMNVEV (reference sequence). The CDR3 loop is CASSLLRGTYEQYF. The DNA for the CDR3 is TGTGCCAGCAGTCTTCTGCGGGGCACCTACGAGCAGTACTTC.

CDR3 residues: CASSLCPRQGSSTDTQYF. CDR3 DNA: TGTGCCAGCAGCTTGTGTCCTCGACAAGGATCTAGCACAGATACGCAGTATTTT. The chain carries TRBV5-7 and TRBJ2-3; D gene unclear. TRBV5-7 is an ORF for which the function is uncertain. The V and J ends lost 1 base and 0 bases respectively, with 18 bases between them. The CDR3 has 18 amino acids.

The rearrangement uses TRBV28 and TRBJ2-5; TRBD1 might be the D (6 bases). CDR3 length: 16 amino acids. V gave up 4 bases and J gave up 2 bases, with 17 bases separating them. The germline V gene has CDR1 MDHEN and CDR2 SYDVKM. The CDR3 protein is CASSSTHRVGQETQYF. The CDR3 DNA is TGTGCCAGCAGTTCAACCCACAGGGTAGGGCAAGAGACCCAGTACTTC.

The chain joins TRBV20-1 to TRBJ1-1, with 8 positions matching TRBD1. V shed 3 bases, J shed 3 bases, and the junction held 6 bases outside the gene matches. The CDR3 totals 14 residues. Germline CDR1 is DFQATT and CDR2 is SNEGSKA (reference sequence). The CDR3 loop reads CSASPGTGHTEAFF. The CDR3 region has the DNA TGCAGTGCTAGTCCCGGGACAGGCCACACTGAAGCTTTCTTT.

This sequence joins TRBV15 and TRBJ1-1, with D possibly matching TRBD1 (5 bases). Germline CDR1 and CDR2: LNHNV and YYDKDF (reference sequence). The V gene lost 0 bases and the J gene lost 1 base, with 9 bases spanning the gap. The CDR3 runs to 15 residues. The DNA of the CDR3 is TGTGCCACCAGCAGAGAAAAAGGACAGAACACTGAAGCTTTCTTT. Amino acids: CATSREKGQNTEAFF.

The CDR3 bases are TGTGCCAGTAAGACAGGTGGAAATTCACCCCTCCACTTT. The encoded protein is CASKTGGNSPLHF. The genes are TRBV19 and TRBJ1-6; maybe TRBD1 (6 bases). Trimming shortened V by 7 bases and J by 7 bases, and 11 bases separated the two germline ends. Germline V CDR1 and CDR2: LNHDA, SQIVND (reference sequence). The CDR3 has 13 amino acids.

This clone came up once. The chain is built from TRBV5-5 and TRBJ2-1; TRBD2 might be the D (6 bases). The CDR3 is 11 residues long. The V gene lost 4 bases and the J gene lost 12 bases, with 11 bases spanning the gap. CDR1 is SGHKS, CDR2 YYEKEE, per germline (reference sequence). CDR3 sequence reads: CASSPGTPQFF. Here the CDR3 DNA reads TGTGCCAGCAGCCCCGGGACTCCGCAGTTCTTC. The complete variable domain, with remaining parts taken from reference TRBV5-5 and TRBJ2-1, reads DAGVTQSPTHLIKTRGQQVTLRCSPISGHKSVSWYQQVLGQGPQFIFQYYEKEERGRGNFPDRFSARQFPNYSSELNVNALLLGDSALYLCASSPGTPQFFGPGTRLTVL.

This chain joins TRBV29-1 and TRBJ1-2, with D unclear. This CDR3 has 13 residues. Trimming removed 0 bases from V and 8 bases from J, with 13 bases in between. Germline V gives CDR1 SQVTM, CDR2 ANQGSEA. In nucleotides, the CDR3 is TGCAGCGTTGAAGACAGTTCAACCAGAGGCTACACCTTC. Encoded protein: CSVEDSSTRGYTF.

The CDR3 here is CASSSPVSGRETQYF. The CDR3 nucleotides read TGTGCCAGCAGCTCACCGGTCTCGGGGAGGGAGACCCAGTACTTC. The chain couples TRBV5-4 to TRBJ2-5, with D possibly matching TRBD2 (6 bases). The CDR3 totals 15 residues. The germline CDR1 and CDR2 sequences are SGHNT and YYREEE (reference sequence). Trimming removed 3 bases from V and 5 bases from J, with 17 bases in between.

The V call is TRBV6-5, the J call TRBJ1-1; no reliable D call. The CDR3 sequence is 15 residues long. V was shortened by 6 bases and J by 1 base, with 15 bases between the two germline ends. Per the germline V gene, CDR1 is MNHEY and CDR2 is SVGAGI. Here the CDR3 reads CASRDSGLGNTEAFF. Here the CDR3 DNA reads TGTGCCAGCAGAGATTCAGGACTGGGGAACACTGAAGCTTTCTTT.

This clone was counted at least ten times. The V gene is TRBV7-9, the J gene TRBJ1-1; 7 nucleotides align to TRBD1. Germline V gene data show CDR1 as SEHNR and CDR2 as FQNEAQ (reference sequence). Germline trimming cut 4 bases from V and 4 bases from J; bases unmatched to any gene: 12. The CDR3 is 16 amino acids. The chain's CDR3 is CASSSQLTGRGTEAFF. The CDR3 coding sequence is TGTGCCAGCAGCTCCCAGCTGACAGGGAGAGGCACTGAAGCTTTCTTT.

V and J are TRBV23-1 and TRBJ2-5, with 10 bases aligning to TRBD1. TRBV23-1 is designated an ORF whose function remains uncertain. The ends lost 7 bases at V and 5 bases at J; junction bases unmatched: 13. CDR3 size: 16 residues. CDR3 protein: CASTRGRDRGRETQYF. The DNA for the CDR3 is TGCGCCAGCACTCGGGGTCGGGACAGGGGACGGGAGACCCAGTACTTC.

V usage is TRBV5-4 and J usage is TRBJ2-4, with 12 positions matching TRBD2. The CDR3 has 15 residues. Germline values: CDR1 SGHNT, CDR2 YYREEE (reference sequence). The trim removed 5 bases at V and 7 bases at J, leaving 7 bases unmatched. The CDR3 spells CASSSTSGSENIQYF. Here the CDR3 DNA reads TGTGCCAGCAGTTCGACTAGCGGGAGTGAGAACATTCAGTACTTC.

The chain is built from TRBV5-1 and TRBJ1-5, with TRBD1 matching 8 bases. The CDR3 has 15 amino acids. The junction had 9 bases not matched to a gene; V was cut back by 3 bases and J by 7 bases. Germline V lookup: CDR1 SGHRS, CDR2 YFSETQ. This CDR3 reads CASSSTGQGGQPQHF. The CDR3 DNA reads TGCGCCAGCAGCTCGACCGGACAGGGAGGACAGCCCCAGCATTTT.

This sequence joins TRBV6-1 and TRBJ1-5, with D unclear. The CDR3 covers 15 residues. Trimming cost V 3 bases and J 5 bases, with 14 bases left between them. Germline loops: CDR1 MNHNS, CDR2 SASEGT. In nucleotides, the CDR3 is TGTGCCAGCAGTGACCGGGGTAGAGTGGATCAGCCCCAGCATTTT. This translates into CASSDRGRVDQPQHF.

This clone was detected only a few times. The chain combines TRBV27 with TRBJ2-2; D is undetermined. The CDR3 runs 13 residues. Germline loops: CDR1 MNHEY, CDR2 SMNVEV (reference sequence). Trimming removed 8 bases at V and 7 bases at J, with 14 bases between. CDR3 loop: CASARGVSGELFF. CDR3 DNA sequence: TGTGCCAGCGCGCGCGGTGTAAGCGGGGAGCTGTTTTTT.

The chain joins TRBV18 to TRBJ1-6; 8 nucleotides agree with TRBD1. The ends lost 3 bases at V and 6 bases at J; junction bases unmatched: 4. This CDR3 has 15 residues. Germline V gives CDR1 KGHSH, CDR2 LQKENI. The CDR3 region has the DNA TGTGCCAGCTCACCCGGACAGGGAGGTAATTCACCCCTCCACTTT. It codes for CASSPGQGGNSPLHF.

The chain employs TRBV5-1 and TRBJ1-2, with TRBD1 matching 8 bases. The CDR3 is 14 amino acids. J gave up 6 bases and V 3 bases, and 7 bases lay outside the gene matches. Germline CDR1 is SGHRS and CDR2 is YFSETQ. The CDR3 sequence is CASSYIGQGNGYTF. For the CDR3, the DNA is TGCGCCAGCAGCTATATCGGACAGGGAAATGGCTACACCTTC.

The rearrangement joins TRBV7-2 to TRBJ2-3; D unresolved. CDR1 and CDR2 (germline): SGHTA, FQGNSA. This CDR3 has 16 amino acids. V was cut by 0 bases and J by 4 bases, with 14 bases left in between. The CDR3 nucleotides read TGTGCCAGCAGCTTAGCGCGTCACCGTGAGGCAGATACGCAGTATTTT. Translating gives CASSLARHREADTQYF.

The genes are TRBV11-2 and TRBJ2-2, with 13 bases identical to TRBD2. This CDR3 comprises 20 residues. Per germline, CDR1 SGHAT and CDR2 FQNNGV. The junction had 10 bases not matched to a gene; V was cut back by 0 bases and J by 3 bases. The CDR3 loop reads CASSLESVLAGGPHTGELFF. DNA for the CDR3: TGTGCCAGCAGCTTAGAATCCGTACTAGCGGGAGGGCCCCACACCGGGGAGCTGTTTTTT.

The rearrangement uses TRBV6-1 and TRBJ2-5; TRBD2 agrees at 15 bases. Germline CDR1 reads MNHNS; CDR2 reads SASEGT. Losses at the gene ends were 2 bases for V and 0 bases for J; bases not matched to a gene: 4. This CDR3 has 18 amino acids. As DNA, the CDR3 is TGTGCCAGCAGTGAACGAGGGACTAGCGGGGGGTACCAAGAGACCCAGTACTTC. This translates into CASSERGTSGGYQETQYF.

The chain links TRBV5-3 to TRBJ2-1; 7 bases are shared with TRBD2. TRBV5-3 is recorded as an ORF, its role being uncertain. The CDR3 is 22 residues long. V was pared by 2 bases and J by 3 bases, with 26 bases of the junction left unmatched. CDR3 residues: CARSFPLVRSSGGNSRYNEQFF. The CDR3 nucleotides read TGTGCCAGAAGCTTCCCGTTAGTAAGATCTAGCGGAGGGAATAGTCGCTACAATGAGCAGTTCTTC.

The chain carries TRBV2 and TRBJ1-3; D may be TRBD1 (5 bases). V lost 10 bases, J lost 4 bases, and 11 bases lay in between. CDR3 length: 12 amino acids. CDR1 SNHLY and CDR2 FYNNEI come from the germline V gene. The CDR3 DNA sequence: TGTGCCACCAGGGCTGGCGGAAACACCATATATTTT. This gives the protein CATRAGGNTIYF. The full variable domain, completed using reference TRBV2 and TRBJ1-3, is EPEVTQTPSHQVTQMGQEVILRCVPISNHLYFYWYRQILGQKVEFLVSFYNNEISEKSEIFDDQFSVERPDGSNFTLKIRSTKLEDSAMYFCATRAGGNTIYFGEGSWLTVV.

The chain carries TRBV29-1 and TRBJ1-2, with 9 bases identical to TRBD1. CDR1 is SQVTM and CDR2 is ANQGSEA in the germline V gene. The CDR3 has 13 amino acids. After removal of 2 bases from V and 4 bases from J, the junction contained 2 bases not matched to a gene. CDR3 in amino acids: CSVERQGVYGYTF. The CDR3 region has the DNA TGCAGCGTTGAAAGACAGGGGGTCTATGGCTACACCTTC.